Below, 16 T cell receptor beta chains from the same sample are listed, as sequenced in a study of cytomegalovirus exposure and HLA in healthy donors. Use of 60 Vbeta and 13 Jbeta primers characterized the PCR. Sequencing was performed with immunoSEQ multiplex PCR; in TCRdb, only in-frame clones are kept and a portion is missing. Of about 130,000 clones in the sample, less than 85% were seen once. The material sequenced was PBMCs. The receptors were gathered from a woman between 40 and 55 years old in good health and CMV-seropositive.

J is TRBJ1-2 and V is TRBV28; weak D call: TRBD1 (5 bases). The CDR3 is made up of 15 amino acids. V lost 4 bases and J lost 0, with 12 bases in between. In germline, CDR1 is MDHEN, CDR2 SYDVKM. The CDR3 reads CASSSPGGANYGYTF. For the CDR3, the DNA is TGTGCCAGCAGTTCCCCGGGAGGGGCTAACTATGGCTACACCTTC.

The V and J genes are TRBV5-1 and TRBJ1-4; tentatively, D is TRBD1 (5 bases). Trimming shortened V by 0 bases and J by 2 bases, and 8 bases separated the two germline ends. CDR1 SGHRS and CDR2 YFSETQ come from the germline V gene. This CDR3 has 15 residues. The CDR3 DNA reads as TGCGCCAGCAGCTTGGGGAGGGGCACTAATGAAAAACTGTTTTTT. This sequence encodes CASSLGRGTNEKLFF.

The chain has TRBV4-1 and TRBJ2-5, with D perhaps TRBD2 (5 bases). Trimming took 2 bases from V and 5 from J, leaving 12 bases between them. Germline CDR1 reads MGHRA; CDR2 reads YSYEKL. The CDR3 is made up of 14 amino acids. The CDR3 DNA reads TGCGCCAGCAGCCAACAGGAGGTAGGGGAGACCCAGTACTTC. Translating it yields CASSQQEVGETQYF.

The table lists this clone with a few counts. This chain connects TRBV30 to TRBJ2-5, with D hard to call. V was pared by 0 bases and J by 3 bases, with 11 bases between. CDR3 length: 14 residues. Germline V gene lookup returns CDR1 GTSNPN and CDR2 SVGIG (reference sequence). CDR3 coding DNA: TGTGCCTGGAGTGTACTTCACACTAAAGAGACCCAGTACTTC. Translating gives CAWSVLHTKETQYF.

This rearrangement joins TRBV6-1 to TRBJ2-5; the match to TRBD1 covers 7 bases. CDR1 and CDR2 (germline): MNHNS, SASEGT. V shed 6 bases and J 5 bases; nucleotides not matched to a gene: 9. The CDR3 is 14 amino acids. In DNA, the CDR3 is TGTGCCAGCAGGAACGGACAGGAGGCCGAGACCCAGTACTTC. As protein: CASRNGQEAETQYF.

J is TRBJ1-6 and V is TRBV9; D might be TRBD1 (5 bases). The length of the CDR3 is 14 residues. In germline, CDR1 is SGDLS, CDR2 YYNGEE. Trimming removed 3 bases at V and 8 bases at J, with 12 bases between. The CDR3 loop reads CASSGQWRDSPLHF. The CDR3 coding sequence is TGTGCCAGCAGCGGACAGTGGAGGGATTCACCCCTCCACTTT.

The rearrangement uses TRBV5-5 and TRBJ2-3; 10 positions agree with TRBD2. Germline CDR1 is SGHKS and CDR2 is YYEKEE (reference sequence). This CDR3 is built from 17 residues. With 3 bases clipped from V and 3 bases from J, the junction kept 10 bases outside the gene matches. The CDR3 DNA reads TGTGCCAGCAGCTACGCGACTAGCGGGCGCTCTACAGATACGCAGTATTTT. The encoded protein is CASSYATSGRSTDTQYF.

As DNA, the CDR3 is TGTGCCAGCAGCCCCGCCCCTCTAGCGGGGCTCACAGATACGCAGTATTTT. Translation gives CASSPAPLAGLTDTQYF. This chain uses TRBV7-3 with TRBJ2-3, with 9 bases fitting TRBD2. Per germline, CDR1 SGHTA and CDR2 FQGTGA. J gave up 2 bases and V 5 bases, and 11 bases lay outside the gene matches. The CDR3 covers 17 residues.

This chain connects TRBV19 to TRBJ2-6, with 8 bases identical to TRBD1. V dropped 1 base and J dropped 0; count of bases not matched to a gene: 14. Germline CDR1 and CDR2: LNHDA and SQIVND (reference sequence). This CDR3 is 21 amino acids long. The CDR3 DNA follows: TGTGCCAGTAGTATAGGGCCTGTGTTCAGGGGGCCCTCCTCTGGGGCCAACGTCCTGACTTTC. Amino acids: CASSIGPVFRGPSSGANVLTF.

This clone appeared a few times. V is TRBV11-2 and J is TRBJ2-1; 10 nucleotides agree with TRBD2. Germline V gene data show CDR1 as SGHAT and CDR2 as FQNNGV. The junction had 4 bases not matched to a gene; V was cut back by 6 bases and J by 2 bases. The CDR3 consists of 15 residues. The CDR3 protein is CASSPGTSAYNEQFF. DNA of the CDR3: TGTGCCAGCAGTCCCGGGACTAGCGCCTACAATGAGCAGTTCTTC.

The chain carries TRBV11-2 and TRBJ2-3; 9 bases map to TRBD2. This CDR3 region has 17 residues. The germline gives CDR1 SGHAT, CDR2 FQNNGV. V shed 2 bases and J 2 bases; nucleotides not matched to a gene: 8. The CDR3 region has the DNA TGTGCCAGCAGCTTATTCGTCCTAGCGGGATACACAGATACGCAGTATTTT. It codes for CASSLFVLAGYTDTQYF.

As for this clone: Within the sample, other DNA sequences also encode this same CDR3. CDR3: CASSALASSYNSPLHF. The CDR3 region has the DNA TGTGCCAGCAGCGCCCTCGCGAGCTCCTATAATTCACCCCTCCACTTT. The chain is built from TRBV9 and TRBJ1-6; D ambiguous. V was clipped by 3 bases and J by 0 bases, with 10 bases between them. This CDR3 comprises 16 residues. CDR1 and CDR2 from the germline V gene are SGDLS and YYNGEE.

This clone occurred once. This sample also contains other DNA sequences that code for the same CDR3. This chain uses TRBV15 with TRBJ2-3; 8 bases line up with TRBD2. The germline V gene encodes CDR1 LNHNV and CDR2 YYDKDF (reference sequence). The CDR3 sequence is 16 residues long. V lost 1 base to trimming and J lost 1 base; unmatched junction nucleotides: 4. In DNA, the CDR3 is TGTGCCACCAGCAGAGGTACTAGCGGTGGCACAGATACGCAGTATTTT. This gives the protein CATSRGTSGGTDTQYF.

J is TRBJ2-1 and V is TRBV7-2; tentatively, D is TRBD2 (6 bases). CDR3 length: 14 amino acids. V lost 4 bases and J lost 4, with 11 bases in between. Germline V gene lookup returns CDR1 SGHTA and CDR2 FQGNSA. The CDR3 loop is CASSSGTSYNEQFF. CDR3 nucleotide sequence: TGTGCCAGCAGCTCCGGGACTTCTTACAATGAGCAGTTCTTC. The whole variable domain, filled in from reference TRBV7-2 and TRBJ2-1, reads GAGVSQSPSNKVTEKGKDVELRCDPISGHTALYWYRQSLGQGLEFLIYFQGNSAPDKSGLPSDRFSAERTGGSVSTLTIQRTQQEDSAVYLCASSSGTSYNEQFFGPGTRLTVL.

The chain employs TRBV6-5 and TRBJ2-7; 9 bases line up with TRBD1. The V gene end was trimmed by 7 bases and the J gene end by 5 bases; junction bases not matched to a gene: 12. This CDR3 is 15 amino acids long. The V gene's germline CDR1 is MNHEY and CDR2 SVGAGI. The CDR3 reads CASTQPGTGSHEQYF. The CDR3 DNA reads TGTGCCAGCACTCAGCCCGGGACAGGGTCCCACGAGCAGTACTTC.

V and J are TRBV19 and TRBJ1-1, with D possibly TRBD1 on 6 matching bases. This CDR3 region has 16 residues. V was trimmed by 8 bases and J by 4 bases, leaving 23 bases between them. CDR1 LNHDA and CDR2 SQIVND come from the germline V gene (reference sequence). The DNA for the CDR3 is TGTGCCAGTCAAATCTTAACAGGGAGAGGAAGCACTGAAGCTTTCTTT. This translates into CASQILTGRGSTEAFF. Using reference TRBV19 and TRBJ1-1 for the parts outside the CDR3, the full variable domain is DGGITQSPKYLFRKEGQNVTLSCEQNLNHDAMYWYRQDPGQGLRLIYYSQIVNDFQKGDIAEGYSVSREKKESFPLTVTSAQKNPTAFYLCASQILTGRGSTEAFFGQGTRLTVV.